Shown below are 32 T cell receptor beta chains from a single sample sequenced in a study of blood T cell repertoires in COVID-19. Measured with immunoSEQ multiplex PCR; TCRdb has only the in-frame clones, and not every one. Of about 240,000 clones listed, 65% to 90% were seen once; the top ten hold 4.7%. Sequenced input: peripheral blood. Every receptor here comes from an older woman with acute or convalescent COVID-19.

The chain employs TRBV7-9 and TRBJ1-4; possibly TRBD1 for D (6 bases). Germline CDR1 is SEHNR and CDR2 is FQNEAQ (reference sequence). Trimming took 3 bases from V and 4 from J, leaving 9 bases between them. CDR3 length: 14 amino acids. Written as DNA, the CDR3 is TGTGCCAGCAGCTTGGACAGCTATAATGAAAAACTGTTTTTT. Its translation is CASSLDSYNEKLFF.

V usage is TRBV7-8 and J usage is TRBJ1-2, with 7 bases that match TRBD1. The CDR3 runs to 14 residues. V shed 5 bases, J shed 8 bases, and the junction held 11 bases outside the gene matches. CDR1 is SGHVS and CDR2 is FQNEAQ in the germline V gene. CDR3 bases: TGTGCCAGCAGCGAGTGGAGGGGGCGTCCAGGCTACACCTTC. Translating gives CASSEWRGRPGYTF. The full variable domain, with the rest looked up from reference TRBV7-8 and TRBJ1-2, is GAGVSQSPRYKVAKRGQDVALRCDPISGHVSLFWYQQALGQGPEFLTYFQNEAQLDKSGLPSDRFFAERPEGSVSTLKIQRTQQEDSAVYLCASSEWRGRPGYTFGSGTRLTVV.

CDR3 nucleotide sequence: TGTGCCAGCAGAAAAGGACAGACATTTAATGAAAAACTGTTTTTT. Protein: CASRKGQTFNEKLFF. The chain employs TRBV5-4 and TRBJ1-4; a possible D gene is TRBD1 (6 bases). Germline V lookup: CDR1 SGHNT, CDR2 YYREEE (reference sequence). This CDR3 is built from 15 residues. The V end was cut by 5 bases, the J end by 4 bases, with 15 bases between.

V is TRBV7-2 and J is TRBJ2-5, with D perhaps TRBD2 (6 bases). Germline V CDR1 and CDR2: SGHTA, FQGNSA. The CDR3 runs to 16 residues. The V and J ends lost 4 bases and 5 bases respectively, with 20 bases between them. The CDR3 nucleotides read TGTGCCAGCAGCTCACAGGTCGGGGGTTCCGCGGAGACCCAGTACTTC. Protein: CASSSQVGGSAETQYF. The full variable domain, with the rest looked up from reference TRBV7-2 and TRBJ2-5, is GAGVSQSPSNKVTEKGKDVELRCDPISGHTALYWYRQSLGQGLEFLIYFQGNSAPDKSGLPSDRFSAERTGGSVSTLTIQRTQQEDSAVYLCASSSQVGGSAETQYFGPGTRLLVL.

J is TRBJ1-3 and V is TRBV2; 7 bases line up with TRBD1. Trimming at V came to 7 bases and at J to 0 bases, leaving 3 bases not matched to a gene. CDR3 length: 14 amino acids. The germline V gene has CDR1 SNHLY and CDR2 FYNNEI. The CDR3 sequence is CASKAGGSGNTIYF. The CDR3 DNA reads TGTGCCAGCAAGGCAGGGGGCTCTGGAAACACCATATATTTT.

Only a few counts were recorded for this clone. The rearrangement joins TRBV7-9 to TRBJ1-6; tentative D call: TRBD1 (6 bases). The V end lost 5 bases, the J end lost 7 bases, and 18 bases lay between the germline ends. CDR1 and CDR2 (germline): SEHNR, FQNEAQ (reference sequence). The CDR3 spans 16 residues. CDR3 protein: CASSDTAQGWNSPLHF. The CDR3 nucleotides read TGTGCCAGCAGCGATACAGCACAGGGTTGGAATTCACCCCTCCACTTT. Complete variable domain (other parts from reference TRBV7-9 and TRBJ1-6): DTGVSQNPRHKITKRGQNVTFRCDPISEHNRLYWYRQTLGQGPEFLTYFQNEAQLEKSRLLSDRFSAERPKGSFSTLEIQRTEQGDSAMYLCASSDTAQGWNSPLHFGNGTRLTVT.

The chain uses TRBV7-9 and TRBJ2-7, with TRBD1 matching 10 bases. The CDR3 is 15 amino acids. Germline V gene data show CDR1 as SEHNR and CDR2 as FQNEAQ (reference sequence). V was pared by 1 base and J by 3 bases, with 3 bases of the junction left unmatched. The CDR3 bases are TGTGCCAGCAGCTTAGGCGGGACAGGGGACTACGAGCAGTACTTC. It encodes CASSLGGTGDYEQYF.

In this sample, this clone turned up a few times. The chain is built from TRBV20-1 and TRBJ1-2; D is uncertain. The germline V and J ends were trimmed by 6 bases and 8 bases, with 13 bases remaining between them. From germline, CDR1 is DFQATT and CDR2 SNEGSKA (reference sequence). This CDR3 spans 11 amino acids. CDR3 sequence reads: CSAPKSSGYTF. In DNA form, the CDR3 reads TGCAGTGCCCCCAAATCAAGCGGCTACACCTTC.

A word on this clone: The sample carries other DNA sequences with the same CDR3. The chain has TRBV7-9 and TRBJ2-5; unclear D gene. Per the germline V gene, CDR1 is SEHNR and CDR2 is FQNEAQ (reference sequence). Trimming left V 0 bases short and J 1 base short, with 6 bases between. The CDR3 sequence is 14 residues long. The chain's CDR3 is CASSLAAGQETQYF. CDR3 coding DNA: TGTGCCAGCAGCTTAGCGGCAGGCCAAGAGACCCAGTACTTC.

V is TRBV3-1 (or the pseudogene TRBV3-2) and J is TRBJ2-7, with 8 bases identical to TRBD2. The J segment lost 3 bases and the V segment lost 3 bases, leaving 7 bases of the junction unmatched. This CDR3 has 15 residues. CDR1 and CDR2 (germline): LGHDT, YNNKEL (reference sequence). CDR3 DNA sequence: TGTGCCAGCAGCCACACTAGCGGCAAGAGCTACGAGCAGTACTTC. Its protein product is CASSHTSGKSYEQYF.

This clone has a handful of counts. The rearrangement joins TRBV28 to TRBJ1-6, with TRBD1 matching 12 bases. The CDR3 is 20 residues long. Per germline, CDR1 MDHEN and CDR2 SYDVKM. After removal of 6 bases from V and 0 bases from J, the junction contained 12 bases not matched to a gene. The CDR3 sequence: CASRVGTGGQWSSYNSPLHF. CDR3 DNA: TGTGCCAGCAGGGTCGGGACAGGGGGCCAATGGAGCTCCTATAATTCACCCCTCCACTTT.

This clone occurred once. V and J are TRBV10-1 and TRBJ1-2; tentative D call: TRBD1 (5 bases). The CDR3 is made up of 14 amino acids. V lost 2 bases and J 4 bases, leaving 11 bases between the germline ends. Germline CDR1 and CDR2: WNHNN and SYGVQD (reference sequence). The CDR3 protein is CASSEPGVPYGYTF. The CDR3 nucleotides are TGCGCCAGCAGTGAGCCGGGGGTCCCCTATGGCTACACCTTC.

The CDR3 DNA reads as TGTGCCAGCAGCCGGGAGGGTACTAGCGGGGGGAGTCCTCAAGAGACCCAGTACTTC. As protein: CASSREGTSGGSPQETQYF. The rearrangement links TRBV4-2 to TRBJ2-5, with 12 bases that match TRBD2. From germline, CDR1 is LGHNA and CDR2 YNFKEQ. V dropped 4 bases and J dropped 2; count of bases not matched to a gene: 14. This CDR3 region has 19 residues.

This clone has only one observation. The chain carries TRBV24-1 and TRBJ1-2; D remains ambiguous. The CDR3 is 14 amino acids. V gave up 4 bases and J gave up 5 bases, with 13 bases separating them. CDR1 is KGHDR and CDR2 is SFDVKD in the germline V gene. This CDR3 reads CATSESSGRYGYTF. CDR3 in DNA: TGTGCCACCAGTGAGTCGTCCGGGAGATATGGCTACACCTTC.

The chain uses TRBV5-1 and TRBJ2-2; TRBD1 might be the D (5 bases). The V gene lost 4 bases and the J gene lost 4 bases, with 17 bases spanning the gap. This CDR3 has 16 amino acids. Per the germline V gene, CDR1 is SGHRS and CDR2 is YFSETQ. This chain's CDR3 is CASSPRAGQPTGELFF. CDR3 bases: TGCGCCAGCAGCCCACGCGCAGGGCAGCCCACCGGGGAGCTGTTTTTT.

The rearrangement uses TRBV5-1 and TRBJ1-1; 8 bases agree with TRBD1. Germline V CDR1 and CDR2: SGHRS, YFSETQ. V was pared by 3 bases and J by 4 bases, with 11 bases of the junction left unmatched. The CDR3 runs 16 residues. DNA for the CDR3: TGCGCCAGCAGCTCGCGGACAGGGAGTGTTATCACTGAAGCTTTCTTT. Translation: CASSSRTGSVITEAFF.

V gene TRBV10-1 combines with J gene TRBJ1-2; 10 positions match TRBD1. The V segment lost 8 bases and the J segment 6 bases; nucleotides outside the gene matches: 9. Germline CDR1 is WNHNN and CDR2 is SYGVQD (reference sequence). The CDR3 consists of 14 residues. CDR3 amino acids: CASARDRGQDGYTF. For the CDR3, the DNA is TGCGCCAGCGCCCGGGACAGGGGACAAGATGGCTACACCTTC.

As DNA, the CDR3 is TGTGCCTGGAGCTTCAAGACAGGGAACTATGGCTACACCTTC. It translates to CAWSFKTGNYGYTF. This chain uses TRBV30 with TRBJ1-2; 7 bases are a match to TRBD1. The CDR3 spans 14 residues. CDR1 is GTSNPN and CDR2 is SVGIG in the germline V gene (reference sequence). Trimming at V came to 3 bases and at J to 2 bases, leaving 6 bases not matched to a gene.

In its sample, this clone was seen a few times. This chain links TRBV18 with TRBJ2-1, with 8 bases matching TRBD1. The V and J ends lost 3 bases and 4 bases, in that order; junction bases with no gene match: 5. The CDR3 spans 15 residues. In germline, CDR1 is KGHSH, CDR2 LQKENI. The CDR3 DNA reads as TGTGCCAGCTCACCCCTAGGACAGGGTTACAATGAGCAGTTCTTC. It specifies CASSPLGQGYNEQFF.

The CDR3 DNA reads as TGTGCCAGCAGCCAACCGGGACAGGGGGCTGGGGAGCAGTTCTTC. The encoded protein is CASSQPGQGAGEQFF. The genes are TRBV4-2 and TRBJ2-1, with TRBD1 matching over 12 bases. CDR3 length equals 15 residues. The germline gives CDR1 LGHNA, CDR2 YNFKEQ. The junction had 6 bases not matched to a gene; V was cut back by 2 bases and J by 10 bases.

The chain recombines TRBV29-1 with TRBJ1-5, with D possibly matching TRBD1 (5 bases). Trimming cost V 4 bases and J 2 bases, with 15 bases left between them. CDR1 and CDR2 (germline): SQVTM, ANQGSEA. CDR3 size: 15 residues. The CDR3 nucleotides read TGCAGCGTTGCCCTCGGGGGTAACGGCAATCAGCCCCAGCATTTT. Its protein product is CSVALGGNGNQPQHF.

The chain combines TRBV23-1 with TRBJ2-5, with 10 bases aligning to TRBD2. TRBV23-1 is an ORF, and what it does is uncertain. This CDR3 region has 16 residues. V shed 6 bases, J shed 4 bases, and the junction held 11 bases outside the gene matches. The CDR3 sequence: CASSHPGTSAPETQYF. DNA of the CDR3: TGCGCCAGCAGCCACCCCGGGACTAGCGCCCCAGAGACCCAGTACTTC.

This clone was seen a handful of times. The V and J genes are TRBV18 and TRBJ1-5; the match to TRBD1 covers 10 bases. This CDR3 spans 18 amino acids. With V trimmed by 2 bases and J by 0 bases, 7 bases remained unmatched. Germline lookup yields CDR1 KGHSH and CDR2 LQKENI. The CDR3 DNA follows: TGTGCCAGCTCACCAAGGACAGGGGGTTCCCTTAGCAATCAGCCCCAGCATTTT. This codes for CASSPRTGGSLSNQPQHF.

This clone was counted once. The genes are TRBV5-8 and TRBJ1-5; possible D gene TRBD1, 6 bases. Germline V gives CDR1 SGHTS, CDR2 YDEGEE. The V end lost 5 bases, the J end lost 7 bases, and 10 bases lay between the germline ends. The CDR3 is 12 amino acids. CDR3 DNA sequence: TGTGCCAGCAGGCCAGGGACACAGCCCCAGCATTTT. It yields the protein CASRPGTQPQHF. The full variable domain, rest sourced from reference TRBV5-8 and TRBJ1-5, is EAGVTQSPTHLIKTRGQQATLRCSPISGHTSVYWYQQALGLGLQFLLWYDEGEERNRGNFPPRFSGRQFPNYSSELNVNALELEDSALYLCASRPGTQPQHFGDGTRLSIL.

This CDR3 reads CASRRTAMNTEAFF. Written as DNA, the CDR3 is TGTGCCAGCAGGAGGACAGCGATGAACACTGAAGCTTTCTTT. V usage is TRBV2 and J usage is TRBJ1-1; the D gene is possibly TRBD1 (6 bases). The ends were cut back, 6 bases at V and 0 bases at J, with 11 bases in the middle. CDR3 length: 14 amino acids. From germline, CDR1 is SNHLY and CDR2 FYNNEI.

V is TRBV19 and J is TRBJ1-2, with D possibly TRBD1 on 5 matching bases. The CDR3 covers 13 residues. Trimming stripped 7 bases from V and 6 bases from J, with 15 bases between. Germline V gives CDR1 LNHDA, CDR2 SQIVND (reference sequence). The DNA for the CDR3 is TGTGCCAGTACCCCCCGAGGGACTCATGGCTACACCTTC. Translated, it gives CASTPRGTHGYTF.

This chain connects TRBV6-6 to TRBJ2-7; 10 bases are shared with TRBD1. Germline loops: CDR1 MNHNY, CDR2 SVGAGI (reference sequence). J gave up 4 bases and V 6 bases, and 3 bases lay outside the gene matches. There are 13 residues in the CDR3. The CDR3 region has the DNA TGTGCCAGCAGGGGGACAGGGGATTACGAGCAGTACTTC. Residues: CASRGTGDYEQYF.

CDR3 region: CASSEEQVPNQPQHF. The CDR3 DNA is TGTGCCAGCAGTGAAGAACAGGTTCCCAATCAGCCCCAGCATTTT. The gene calls are TRBV6-1 and TRBJ1-5; possible D gene TRBD1, 5 bases. V gave up 1 base and J gave up 3 bases, with 10 bases separating them. The CDR3 is 15 amino acids. CDR1 and CDR2 from the germline V gene are MNHNS and SASEGT.

This clone was picked up one time. The J gene is TRBJ1-2, the V gene TRBV9; TRBD1 aligns across 7 bases. The J segment lost 5 bases and the V segment lost 2 bases, leaving 6 bases of the junction unmatched. Germline CDR1 and CDR2: SGDLS and YYNGEE. The CDR3 spans 14 residues. The chain's CDR3 is CASSVSTGEYGYTF. In DNA, the CDR3 is TGTGCCAGCAGCGTTTCAACAGGGGAATATGGCTACACCTTC.

The rearrangement joins TRBV30 to TRBJ1-2; 8 bases agree with TRBD1. The CDR3 runs to 13 residues. Looked up from germline, CDR1 is GTSNPN and CDR2 is SVGIG (reference sequence). Unmatched junction bases numbered 6, after V lost 2 bases and J lost 7 bases. The chain's CDR3 is CAWSQGAYAGYTF. CDR3 DNA sequence: TGTGCCTGGAGTCAGGGGGCCTATGCTGGCTACACCTTC.

The V call is TRBV7-2, the J call TRBJ2-3, with 8 bases fitting TRBD2. V dropped 3 bases and J dropped 0; count of bases not matched to a gene: 5. This CDR3 has 16 residues. Germline V gene lookup returns CDR1 SGHTA and CDR2 FQGNSA. The DNA for the CDR3 is TGTGCCAGCAGCTTTAACGGGGGGGCTAGCACAGATACGCAGTATTTT. Its translation: CASSFNGGASTDTQYF.

The V gene is TRBV5-4, the J gene TRBJ2-1, with TRBD2 identical over 11 bases. Germline assignment: CDR1 SGHNT and CDR2 YYREEE (reference sequence). The CDR3 is made up of 17 amino acids. V lost 1 base, J lost 4 bases, and 7 bases stayed unmatched. CDR3 region: CASSLPSGGITYNEQFF. The CDR3, as DNA: TGTGCCAGCAGCTTGCCTAGCGGGGGGATCACTTACAATGAGCAGTTCTTC.